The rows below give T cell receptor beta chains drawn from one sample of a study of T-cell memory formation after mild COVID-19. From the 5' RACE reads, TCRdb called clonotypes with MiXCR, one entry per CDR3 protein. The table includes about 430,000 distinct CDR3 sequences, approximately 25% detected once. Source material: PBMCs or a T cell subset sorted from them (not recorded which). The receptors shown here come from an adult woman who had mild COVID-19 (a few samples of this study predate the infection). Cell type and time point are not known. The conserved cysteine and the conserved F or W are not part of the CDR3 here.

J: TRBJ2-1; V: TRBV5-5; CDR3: ASSTGLADYNEQF
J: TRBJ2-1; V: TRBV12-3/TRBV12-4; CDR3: ASNLGQGNYNEQF
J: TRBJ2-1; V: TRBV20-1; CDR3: SAGGGGRYNEQF
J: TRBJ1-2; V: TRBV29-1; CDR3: SVEAGNYGYT
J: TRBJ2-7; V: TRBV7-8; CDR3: ASSPRGQAGYEQY
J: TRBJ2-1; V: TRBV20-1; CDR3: SASLLAGEAAAHEQF
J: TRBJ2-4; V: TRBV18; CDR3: ASSTWTGGVRFAKNIQY
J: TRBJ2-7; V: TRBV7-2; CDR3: ASRQRPSDEQY
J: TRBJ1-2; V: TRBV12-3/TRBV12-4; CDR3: ASRSRVAHGYT
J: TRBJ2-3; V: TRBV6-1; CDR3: ATTRRTASTDTQY
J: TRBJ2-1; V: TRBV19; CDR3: ASSISLALRDSAF
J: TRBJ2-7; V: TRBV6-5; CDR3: ASSYSAGVEQY
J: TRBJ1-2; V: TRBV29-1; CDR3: SVASTDPNYGYT
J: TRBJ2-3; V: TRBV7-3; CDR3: ASSLTTSLDTDTQY
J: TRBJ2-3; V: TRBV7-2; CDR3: ASSPGLATDTQY
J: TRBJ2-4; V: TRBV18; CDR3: ASSQGTTGNIQY
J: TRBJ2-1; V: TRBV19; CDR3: ASASRDRVYNEQF
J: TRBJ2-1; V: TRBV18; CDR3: ASSPPVKGHHEQF
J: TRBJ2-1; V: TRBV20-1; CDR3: SASHVAGLSGARSYNEQF
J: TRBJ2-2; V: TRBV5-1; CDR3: ASSLNSGTAGELF
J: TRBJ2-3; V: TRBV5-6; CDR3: ASSLASGGPDTQY
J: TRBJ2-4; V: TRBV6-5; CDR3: ASRPNRDSEY
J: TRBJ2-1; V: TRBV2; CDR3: ASSEVLAGGWQQF
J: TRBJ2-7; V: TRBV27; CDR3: ASSYRQGGGYEQY
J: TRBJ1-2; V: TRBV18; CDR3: ASSPGVQGGDGYT
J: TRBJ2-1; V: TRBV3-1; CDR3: ASSHGGAYNEQF
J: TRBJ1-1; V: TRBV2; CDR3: ASSSDRGLTEAF
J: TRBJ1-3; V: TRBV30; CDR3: AWSVGRTSSGNTIY
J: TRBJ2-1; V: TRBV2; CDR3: ASSEDGGNNEQF
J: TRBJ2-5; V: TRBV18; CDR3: ASSPFAETQY
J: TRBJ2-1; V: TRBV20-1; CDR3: SARRPGLDEQF
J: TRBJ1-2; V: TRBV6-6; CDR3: ASSLSEGTGRRGYT
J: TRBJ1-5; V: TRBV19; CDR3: ASAADRQNQPQH
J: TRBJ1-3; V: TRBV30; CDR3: AWSAILGSGNTIY
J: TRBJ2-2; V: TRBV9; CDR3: ASSVAVTRIIGELF
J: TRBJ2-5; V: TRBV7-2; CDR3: ASSLARASGGQETQY